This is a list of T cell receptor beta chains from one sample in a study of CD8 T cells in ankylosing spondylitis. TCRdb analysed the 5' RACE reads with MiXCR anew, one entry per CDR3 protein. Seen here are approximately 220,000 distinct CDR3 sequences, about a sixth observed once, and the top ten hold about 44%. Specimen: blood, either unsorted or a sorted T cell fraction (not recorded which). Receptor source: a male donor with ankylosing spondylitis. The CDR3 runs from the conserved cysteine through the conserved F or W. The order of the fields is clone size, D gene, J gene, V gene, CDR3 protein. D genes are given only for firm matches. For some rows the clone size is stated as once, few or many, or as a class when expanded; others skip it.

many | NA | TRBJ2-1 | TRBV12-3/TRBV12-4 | CASSVVYNEQFF
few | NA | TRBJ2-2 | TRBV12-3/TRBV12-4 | CASSLASITGELFF
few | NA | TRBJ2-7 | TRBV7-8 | CASSYQGFDEQYF
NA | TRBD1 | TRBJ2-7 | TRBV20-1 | CSARGQGDNYEQYF
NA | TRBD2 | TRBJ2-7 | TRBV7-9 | CASSSLDGRRPYEQYF
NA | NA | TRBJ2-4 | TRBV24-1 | CATSDFENIQYF
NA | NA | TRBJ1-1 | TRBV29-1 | CSVEASTGTEAFF
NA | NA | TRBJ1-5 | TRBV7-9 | CASSSSTDSNQPQHF
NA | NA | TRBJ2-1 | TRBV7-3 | CASSLSPESEQFF
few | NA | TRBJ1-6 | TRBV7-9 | CASSSRQDTNSPLHF
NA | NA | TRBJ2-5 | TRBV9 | CASSVVSGSETQYF
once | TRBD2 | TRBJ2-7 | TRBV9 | CASSVGGGAYEQYF
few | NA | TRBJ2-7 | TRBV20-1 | CSAREQGVSYEQYF
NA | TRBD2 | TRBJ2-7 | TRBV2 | CASSELAGGEQYF
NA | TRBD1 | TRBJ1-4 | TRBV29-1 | CSALTGDQTNEKLFF
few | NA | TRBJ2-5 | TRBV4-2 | CASSQVSGGFQETQYF
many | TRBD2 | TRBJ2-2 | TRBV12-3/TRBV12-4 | CASSQGLAIGELFF
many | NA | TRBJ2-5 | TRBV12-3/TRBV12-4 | CASSKREWETQYF
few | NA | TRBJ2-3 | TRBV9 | CASSVGNLADTQYF
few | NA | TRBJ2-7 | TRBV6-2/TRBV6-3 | CASSYRAHEQYF
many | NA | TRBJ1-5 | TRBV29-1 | CSVGTSGNQPQHF
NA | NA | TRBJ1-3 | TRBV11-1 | CASSQSLGRDQSDSGNTIYF
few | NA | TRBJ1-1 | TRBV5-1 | CASSGGRPKFTEAFF
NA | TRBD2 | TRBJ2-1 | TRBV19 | CASSIGTSYNEQFF
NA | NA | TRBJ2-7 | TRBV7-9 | CASQGSYEQYF
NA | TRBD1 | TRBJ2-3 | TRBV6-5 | CASSSATGADTQYF
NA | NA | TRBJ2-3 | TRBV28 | CASSYFYLSSTDTQYF
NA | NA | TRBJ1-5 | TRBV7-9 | CASSLGGPGVQPQHF
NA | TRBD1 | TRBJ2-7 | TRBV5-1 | CASSLRGTVHEQYF
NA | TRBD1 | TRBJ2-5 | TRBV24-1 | CATSVGWDSNHQETQYF
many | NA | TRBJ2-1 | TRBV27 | CASHRMPGAYNEQFF
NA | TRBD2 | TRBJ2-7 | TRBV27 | CASSFAGGREQYF
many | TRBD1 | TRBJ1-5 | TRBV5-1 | CASSDGTGGNQPQHF
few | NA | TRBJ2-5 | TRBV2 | CASSEAGRFGETQYF
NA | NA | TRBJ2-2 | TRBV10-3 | CAISEVAQGGTGELFF
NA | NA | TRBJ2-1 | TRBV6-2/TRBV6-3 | CASSQDGSYNEQFF
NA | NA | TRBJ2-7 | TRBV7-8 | CASSLMSGVGLYEQYF
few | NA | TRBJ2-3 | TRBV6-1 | CASSGLEGPHTDTQYF
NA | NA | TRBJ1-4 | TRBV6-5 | CASSYSLAEGEKLFF
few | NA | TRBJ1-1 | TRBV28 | CASSPTRWTANTEAFF
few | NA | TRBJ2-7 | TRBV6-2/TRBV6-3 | CASSYFGDSYEQYF
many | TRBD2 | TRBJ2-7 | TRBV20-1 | CSALGLAGDGHF
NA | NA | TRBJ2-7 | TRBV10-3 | CAIRLTDFSYEQYF
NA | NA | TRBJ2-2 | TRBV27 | CASSLGVGAGELFF
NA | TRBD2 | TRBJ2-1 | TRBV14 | CASSQPVAGGPPEQFF
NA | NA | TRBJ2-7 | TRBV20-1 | CSARGFQGYEQYF
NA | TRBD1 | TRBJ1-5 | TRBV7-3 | CASSLRTGGGNQPQHF
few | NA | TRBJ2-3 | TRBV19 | CASSSPGQPNADTQYF
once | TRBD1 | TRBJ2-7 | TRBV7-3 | CASSTTGGADEQYF
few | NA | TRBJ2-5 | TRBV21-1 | CASSKRAGQGRETQYF
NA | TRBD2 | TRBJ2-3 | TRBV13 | CASSLEVGGSTDTQYF
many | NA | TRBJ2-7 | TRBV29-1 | CSVAEVGYEQYF
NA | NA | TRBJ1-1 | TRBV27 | CASSDMNTEAFF
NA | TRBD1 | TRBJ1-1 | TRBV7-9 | CASSLPRTGPNTEAFF
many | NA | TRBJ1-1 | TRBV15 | CATSSPTDGITEAFF